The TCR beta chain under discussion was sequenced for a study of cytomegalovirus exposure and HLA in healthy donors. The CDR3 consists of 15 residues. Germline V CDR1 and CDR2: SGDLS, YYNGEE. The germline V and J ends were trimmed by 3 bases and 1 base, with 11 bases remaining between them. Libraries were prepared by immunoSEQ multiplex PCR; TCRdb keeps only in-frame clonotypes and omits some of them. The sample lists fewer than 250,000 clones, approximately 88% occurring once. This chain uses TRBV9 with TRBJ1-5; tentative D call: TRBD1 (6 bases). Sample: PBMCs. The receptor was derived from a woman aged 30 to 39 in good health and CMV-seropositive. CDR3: CASSETGTSNQPQHF. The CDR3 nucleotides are TGTGCCAGCAGCGAGACAGGTACGAGCAATCAGCCCCAGCATTTT.